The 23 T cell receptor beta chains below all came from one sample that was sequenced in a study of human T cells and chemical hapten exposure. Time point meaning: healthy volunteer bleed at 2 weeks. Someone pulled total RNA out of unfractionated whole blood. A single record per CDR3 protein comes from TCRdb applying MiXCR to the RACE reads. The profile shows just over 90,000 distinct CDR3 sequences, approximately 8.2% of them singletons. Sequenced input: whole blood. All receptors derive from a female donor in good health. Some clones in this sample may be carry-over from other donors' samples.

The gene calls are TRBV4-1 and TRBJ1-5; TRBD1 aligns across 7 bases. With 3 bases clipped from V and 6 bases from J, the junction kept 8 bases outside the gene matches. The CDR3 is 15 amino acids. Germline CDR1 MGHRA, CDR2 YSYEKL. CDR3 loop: CASSHLEGAGQPQHF. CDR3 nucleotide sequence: TGCGCCAGCAGCCATTTAGAGGGGGCAGGTCAGCCCCAGCATTTT.

The CDR3 sequence: CATSESNEQFF. The CDR3 bases are TGTGCCACCAGTGAGAGTAATGAGCAGTTCTTC. V gene TRBV24-1 combines with J gene TRBJ2-1; unclear D gene. This CDR3 has 11 amino acids. Germline loops: CDR1 KGHDR, CDR2 SFDVKD. The V gene lost 4 bases and the J gene lost 7 bases, with 4 bases spanning the gap.

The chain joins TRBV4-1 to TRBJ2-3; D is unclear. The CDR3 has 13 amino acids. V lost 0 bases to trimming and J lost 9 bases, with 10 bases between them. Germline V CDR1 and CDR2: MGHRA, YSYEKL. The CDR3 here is CASSQDDGVTQYF. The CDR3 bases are TGCGCCAGCAGCCAAGATGATGGGGTAACGCAGTATTTT.

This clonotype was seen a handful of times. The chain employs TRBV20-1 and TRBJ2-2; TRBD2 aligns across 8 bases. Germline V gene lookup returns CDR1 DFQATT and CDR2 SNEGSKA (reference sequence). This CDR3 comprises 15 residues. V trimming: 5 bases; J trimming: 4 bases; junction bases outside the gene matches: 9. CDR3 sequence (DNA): TGCAGTGCTTACCTTAGCGGGACCGGCACCGGGGAGCTGTTTTTT. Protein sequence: CSAYLSGTGTGELFF.

The CDR3 spells CASSSGRDGSYEQYF. The CDR3 coding sequence is TGTGCCAGCAGCTCGGGCCGGGACGGATCCTACGAGCAGTACTTC. The chain joins TRBV11-3 to TRBJ2-7; either TRBD1 or TRBD2 may supply D (5 bases each). V was shortened by 4 bases and J by 1 base, with 14 bases between the two germline ends. Germline V gene lookup returns CDR1 SGHNT and CDR2 YENEEA. This CDR3 spans 15 amino acids.

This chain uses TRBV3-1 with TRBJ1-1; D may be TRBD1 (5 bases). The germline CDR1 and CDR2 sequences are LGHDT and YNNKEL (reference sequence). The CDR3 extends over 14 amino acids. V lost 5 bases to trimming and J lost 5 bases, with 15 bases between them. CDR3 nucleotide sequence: TGTGCCAGCAGCAGCCAGGGTGGGTGGACTGAAGCTTTCTTT. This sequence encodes CASSSQGGWTEAFF.

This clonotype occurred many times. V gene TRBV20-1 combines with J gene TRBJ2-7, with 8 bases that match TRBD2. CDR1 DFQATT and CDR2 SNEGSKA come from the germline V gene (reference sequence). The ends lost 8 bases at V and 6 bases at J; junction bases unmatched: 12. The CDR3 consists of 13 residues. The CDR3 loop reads CSTIAGLFSEQYF. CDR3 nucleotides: TGCAGTACTATAGCGGGATTGTTCTCCGAGCAGTACTTC.

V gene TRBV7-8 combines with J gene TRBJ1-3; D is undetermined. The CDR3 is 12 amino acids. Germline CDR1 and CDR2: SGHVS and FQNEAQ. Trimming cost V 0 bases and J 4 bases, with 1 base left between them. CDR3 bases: TGTGCCAGCAGCTTAGCAGGAAACACCATATATTTT. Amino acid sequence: CASSLAGNTIYF. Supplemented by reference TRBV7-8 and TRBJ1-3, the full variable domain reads GAGVSQSPRYKVAKRGQDVALRCDPISGHVSLFWYQQALGQGPEFLTYFQNEAQLDKSGLPSDRFFAERPEGSVSTLKIQRTQQEDSAVYLCASSLAGNTIYFGEGSWLTVV.

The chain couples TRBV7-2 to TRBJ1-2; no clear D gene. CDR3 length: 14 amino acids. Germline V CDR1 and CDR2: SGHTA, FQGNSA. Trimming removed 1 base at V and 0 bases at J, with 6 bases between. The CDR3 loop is CASSLGGANYGYTF. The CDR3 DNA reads TGTGCCAGCAGCTTAGGGGGAGCTAACTATGGCTACACCTTC. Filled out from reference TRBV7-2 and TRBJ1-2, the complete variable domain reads GAGVSQSPSNKVTEKGKDVELRCDPISGHTALYWYRQSLGQGLEFLIYFQGNSAPDKSGLPSDRFSAERTGGSVSTLTIQRTQQEDSAVYLCASSLGGANYGYTFGSGTRLTVV.

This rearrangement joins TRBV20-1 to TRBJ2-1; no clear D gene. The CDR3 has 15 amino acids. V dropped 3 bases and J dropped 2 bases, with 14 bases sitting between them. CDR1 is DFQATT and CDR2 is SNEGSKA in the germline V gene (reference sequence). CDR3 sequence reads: CSASPRGQAYNEQFF. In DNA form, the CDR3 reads TGCAGTGCTAGCCCAAGAGGTCAGGCCTACAATGAGCAGTTCTTC.

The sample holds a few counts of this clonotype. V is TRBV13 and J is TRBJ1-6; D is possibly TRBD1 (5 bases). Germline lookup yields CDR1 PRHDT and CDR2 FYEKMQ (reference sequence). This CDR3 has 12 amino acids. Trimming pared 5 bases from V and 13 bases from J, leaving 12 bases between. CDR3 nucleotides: TGTGCCAGCAGCGCTAGGGGATACCCCCTCCACTTT. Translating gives CASSARGYPLHF.

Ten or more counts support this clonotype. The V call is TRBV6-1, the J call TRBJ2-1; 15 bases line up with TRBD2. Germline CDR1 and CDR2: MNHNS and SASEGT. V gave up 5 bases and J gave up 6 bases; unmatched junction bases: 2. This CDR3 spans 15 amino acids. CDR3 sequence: CASSSGLAGGNEQFF. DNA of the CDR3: TGTGCCAGCAGTTCGGGACTAGCGGGAGGCAATGAGCAGTTCTTC.

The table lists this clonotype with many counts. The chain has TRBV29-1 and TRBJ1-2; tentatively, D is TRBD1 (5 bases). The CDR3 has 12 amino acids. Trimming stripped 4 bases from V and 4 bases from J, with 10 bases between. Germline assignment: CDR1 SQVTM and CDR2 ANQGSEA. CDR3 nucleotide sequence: TGCAGCGTTGTGGGGGACCGCTATGGCTACACCTTC. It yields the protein CSVVGDRYGYTF.

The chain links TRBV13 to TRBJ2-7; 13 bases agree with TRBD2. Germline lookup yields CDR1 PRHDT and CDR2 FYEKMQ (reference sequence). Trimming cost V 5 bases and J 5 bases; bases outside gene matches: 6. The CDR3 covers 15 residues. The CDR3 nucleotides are TGTGCCAGCAGCCAAACTAGCGGGAGGGCCGACGAGCAGTACTTC. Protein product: CASSQTSGRADEQYF.

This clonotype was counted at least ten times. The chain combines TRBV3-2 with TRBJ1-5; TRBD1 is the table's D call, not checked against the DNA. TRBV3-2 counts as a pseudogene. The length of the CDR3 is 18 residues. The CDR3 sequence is CASSQYLPRRDNDQPQHF. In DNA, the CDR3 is TGTGCCAGCAGCCAATACCTACCACGCCGGGACAACGATCAGCCCCAGCATTTT.

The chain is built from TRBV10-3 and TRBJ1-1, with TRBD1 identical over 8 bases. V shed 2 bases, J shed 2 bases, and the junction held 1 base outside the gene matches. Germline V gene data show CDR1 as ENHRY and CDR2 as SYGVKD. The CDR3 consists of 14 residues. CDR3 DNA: TGTGCCATCAGTGAGGGACAGGGTAACACTGAAGCTTTCTTT. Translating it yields CAISEGQGNTEAFF.

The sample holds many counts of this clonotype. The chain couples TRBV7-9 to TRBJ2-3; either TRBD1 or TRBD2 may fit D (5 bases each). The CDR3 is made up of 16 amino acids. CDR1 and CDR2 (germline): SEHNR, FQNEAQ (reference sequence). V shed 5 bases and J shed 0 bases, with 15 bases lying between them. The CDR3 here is CASSGKTGTSTDTQYF. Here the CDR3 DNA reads TGTGCCAGCAGCGGAAAGACTGGGACCAGCACAGATACGCAGTATTTT.

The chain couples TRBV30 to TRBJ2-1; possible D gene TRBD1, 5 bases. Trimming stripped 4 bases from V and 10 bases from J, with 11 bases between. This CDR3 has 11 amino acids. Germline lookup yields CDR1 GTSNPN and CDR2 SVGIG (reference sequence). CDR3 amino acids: CAWMGGAEQFF. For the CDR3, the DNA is TGTGCCTGGATGGGTGGGGCAGAGCAGTTCTTC.

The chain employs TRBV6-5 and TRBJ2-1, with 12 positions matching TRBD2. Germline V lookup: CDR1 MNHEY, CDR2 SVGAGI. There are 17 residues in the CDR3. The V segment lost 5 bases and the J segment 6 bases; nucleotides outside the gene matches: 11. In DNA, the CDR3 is TGTGCCAGCAGTACGGGGACTAGCGGGTGGTGTAGCAATGAGCAGTTCTTC. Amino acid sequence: CASSTGTSGWCSNEQFF.

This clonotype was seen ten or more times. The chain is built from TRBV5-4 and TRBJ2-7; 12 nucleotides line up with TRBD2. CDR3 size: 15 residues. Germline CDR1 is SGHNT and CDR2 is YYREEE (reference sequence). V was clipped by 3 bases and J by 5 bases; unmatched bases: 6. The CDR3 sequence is CASSSPTSGSHEQYF. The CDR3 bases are TGTGCCAGCAGCTCGCCGACTAGCGGGAGCCACGAGCAGTACTTC.

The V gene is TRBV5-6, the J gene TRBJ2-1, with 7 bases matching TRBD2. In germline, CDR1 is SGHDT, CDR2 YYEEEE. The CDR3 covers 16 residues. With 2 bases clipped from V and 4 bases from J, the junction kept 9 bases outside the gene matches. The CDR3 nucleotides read TGTGCCAGCAGCTTTGGTGGGAGGGCCGAGTACAATGAGCAGTTCTTC. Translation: CASSFGGRAEYNEQFF.

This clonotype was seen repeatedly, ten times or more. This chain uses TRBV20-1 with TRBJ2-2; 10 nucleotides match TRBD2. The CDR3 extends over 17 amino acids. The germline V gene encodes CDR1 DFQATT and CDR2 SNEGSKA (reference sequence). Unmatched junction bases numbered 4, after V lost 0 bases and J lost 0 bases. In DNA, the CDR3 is TGCAGTGCTAGAGATAAACTAGCGGGAACGAACACCGGGGAGCTGTTTTTT. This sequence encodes CSARDKLAGTNTGELFF.

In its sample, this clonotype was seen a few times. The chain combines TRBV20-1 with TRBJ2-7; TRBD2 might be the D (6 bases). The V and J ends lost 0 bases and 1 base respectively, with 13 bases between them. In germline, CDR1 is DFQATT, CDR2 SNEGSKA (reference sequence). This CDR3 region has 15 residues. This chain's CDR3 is CSAREEGKASYEQYF. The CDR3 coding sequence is TGCAGTGCTAGAGAGGAGGGGAAAGCTTCCTACGAGCAGTACTTC.